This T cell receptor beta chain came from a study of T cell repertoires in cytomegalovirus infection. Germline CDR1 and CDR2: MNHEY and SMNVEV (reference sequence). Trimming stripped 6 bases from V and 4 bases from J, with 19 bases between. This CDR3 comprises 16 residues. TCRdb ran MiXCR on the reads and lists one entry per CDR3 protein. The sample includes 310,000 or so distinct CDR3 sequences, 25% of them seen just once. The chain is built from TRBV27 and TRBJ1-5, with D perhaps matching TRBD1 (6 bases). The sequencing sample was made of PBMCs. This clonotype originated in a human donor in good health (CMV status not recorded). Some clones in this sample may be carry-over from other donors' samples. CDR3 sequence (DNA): TGTGCCAGCAGAAGTTGGACAGCCCCGGGGAATCAGCCCCAGCATTTT. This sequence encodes CASRSWTAPGNQPQHF.